This TCR beta chain was sequenced during a study of T-cell memory formation after mild COVID-19. Constant-segment primers were used for 5'RACE, and the resulting TCR alpha and TCR beta cDNA libraries carried sample barcodes and UMIs. TCRdb reprocessed the 5' RACE reads with MiXCR, giving one entry per CDR3 protein. The data show 350,000 to 450,000 distinct CDR3 sequences, with 20% seen just once and 8.4% held by the top ten. This CDR3 region has 16 residues. Germline trimming cut 5 bases from V and 7 bases from J; bases unmatched to any gene: 14. The germline gives CDR1 SGHAT, CDR2 FQNNGV. Study results and limitations: Among contracting clones, CD4+ were mainly CM/EM and CD8+ enriched in EMRA. Still unconfirmed is whether the second-wave clones peaking on day 37 recognized SARS-CoV-2. A subset of responding clones appeared in pre-infection memory, suggesting cross-reactive memory joined.

Notes on this clonotype: No antigen is known for it.

The chain recombines TRBV11-2 with TRBJ2-3; 8 bases align to TRBD2. The TCR sequence derives from an adult woman who had mild COVID-19 (a few samples of this study predate the infection). Cell type and time point are not known. Sequenced input: PBMCs or a T cell subset sorted from them (not recorded which). The CDR3 DNA follows: TGTGCCAGCAGCACACTGCTAGCGGGCCCGGGGAATACGCAGTATTTT. Amino acid sequence: CASSTLLAGPGNTQYF.